This entry lists 14 T cell receptor beta chains sequenced from one sample in a study of T cell responses to AZD1222 COVID-19 vaccine. Profiled with immunoSEQ multiplex PCR; TCRdb holds only in-frame clones, not every one. The sample shows around 150,000 clones, roughly 80% of them seen only once. Sequences were derived from peripheral blood, sampled on day 0 of AZD1222 vaccination. The receptor set was obtained from an adult in good health.

This chain uses TRBV6-6 with TRBJ1-6; 10 bases map to TRBD1. J was trimmed by 4 bases and V by 5 bases; bases with no gene match: 5. Germline V gene lookup returns CDR1 MNHNY and CDR2 SVGAGI (reference sequence). CDR3 length: 16 residues. This chain's CDR3 is CASSTTGGGYNSPLHF. In nucleotides, the CDR3 is TGTGCCAGCAGTACGACAGGGGGCGGTTATAATTCACCCCTCCACTTT.

The rearrangement links TRBV7-3 to TRBJ2-1; D unresolved. Germline lookup yields CDR1 SGHTA and CDR2 FQGTGA. This CDR3 is built from 15 residues. Trimming removed 8 bases from V and 2 bases from J, with 16 bases in between. The CDR3 sequence: CASVPTPGPYNEQFF. CDR3 bases: TGTGCCAGCGTACCGACTCCGGGTCCCTACAATGAGCAGTTCTTC.

This chain links TRBV10-3 with TRBJ1-1, with 8 bases that match TRBD1. The CDR3 covers 18 residues. V lost 0 bases, J lost 4 bases, and 13 bases stayed unmatched. Germline V gene lookup returns CDR1 ENHRY and CDR2 SYGVKD. The CDR3 coding sequence is TGTGCCATCAGTGAGTCCTCAGGGGGCGGAGGGGTTGGCACTGAAGCTTTCTTT. Translation gives CAISESSGGGGVGTEAFF.

This rearrangement joins TRBV28 to TRBJ2-6, with 9 bases lining up with TRBD1. The CDR3 covers 20 residues. Trimming cost V 3 bases and J 0 bases; bases outside gene matches: 12. Germline V gives CDR1 MDHEN, CDR2 SYDVKM. The CDR3 is CASSFLPGQGSSSGANVLTF. DNA for the CDR3: TGTGCCAGCAGTTTCCTGCCGGGACAGGGTTCGAGCTCTGGGGCCAACGTCCTGACTTTC.

The J gene is TRBJ1-4, the V gene TRBV30; D is ambiguous. The CDR3 consists of 14 residues. V lost 3 bases, J lost 12 bases, and 20 bases lay in between. Germline-derived CDR1 and CDR2 are GTSNPN and SVGIG (reference sequence). The CDR3 nucleotides are TGTGCCTGGAGAGATGATCACAGTAGGGCGGAACTGTTTTTT. Translation gives CAWRDDHSRAELFF.

The rearrangement joins TRBV19 to TRBJ2-2, with D possibly TRBD1 on 6 matching bases. CDR1 and CDR2 (germline): LNHDA, SQIVND (reference sequence). The ends were cut back, 9 bases at V and 0 bases at J, with 14 bases in the middle. The length of the CDR3 is 15 residues. The CDR3: CASTPTGANTGELFF. CDR3 nucleotide sequence: TGTGCCAGCACACCGACAGGAGCGAACACCGGGGAGCTGTTTTTT.

V usage is TRBV2 and J usage is TRBJ2-2; D might be TRBD2 (7 bases). V lost 1 base and J 1 base, leaving 22 bases between the germline ends. The CDR3 length is 20 residues. CDR1 and CDR2 from the germline V gene are SNHLY and FYNNEI. CDR3 coding DNA: TGTGCCAGCAGTGAAGAACCTCGAGGGGGGGCCCGAGGGAACACCGGGGAGCTGTTTTTT. Amino acids: CASSEEPRGGARGNTGELFF.

This clone was observed a few times. The V and J genes are TRBV5-1 and TRBJ1-4; D unclear. Trimming shortened V by 4 bases and J by 0 bases, and 10 bases separated the two germline ends. The CDR3 spans 15 residues. The V gene's germline CDR1 is SGHRS and CDR2 YFSETQ. This CDR3 reads CASSLELATNEKLFF. The CDR3, as DNA: TGCGCCAGCAGCCTGGAACTTGCAACTAATGAAAAACTGTTTTTT. The full variable domain, in which reference TRBV5-1 and TRBJ1-4 provide the parts outside the CDR3, is KAGVTQTPRYLIKTRGQQVTLSCSPISGHRSVSWYQQTPGQGLQFLFEYFSETQRNKGNFPGRFSGRQFSNSRSEMNVSTLELGDSALYLCASSLELATNEKLFFGSGTQLSVL.

This chain uses TRBV5-1 with TRBJ2-3; D not certain. CDR1 and CDR2 (germline): SGHRS, YFSETQ. Trimming cost V 1 base and J 2 bases, with 8 bases left between them. The CDR3 extends over 14 amino acids. The CDR3 DNA sequence: TGCGCCAGCAGCTTGTTCGCCTCCACAGATACGCAGTATTTT. Translated: CASSLFASTDTQYF.

J is TRBJ1-2 and V is TRBV5-4; TRBD1 aligns across 7 bases. The CDR3 has 13 residues. V shed 4 bases, J shed 7 bases, and the junction held 7 bases outside the gene matches. Germline V gene lookup returns CDR1 SGHNT and CDR2 YYREEE (reference sequence). CDR3 loop: CASSLLQGFGYTF. Here the CDR3 DNA reads TGTGCCAGCAGCCTCCTACAGGGGTTTGGCTACACCTTC.

This clone was recorded once. The gene calls are TRBV6-5 and TRBJ1-2; 8 bases are shared with TRBD1. After removal of 5 bases from V and 6 bases from J, the junction contained 5 bases not matched to a gene. From germline, CDR1 is MNHEY and CDR2 SVGAGI. The CDR3 is 13 residues long. Written as DNA, the CDR3 is TGTGCCAGCAGTCCGGACAGGGTAAATGGCTACACCTTC. Its translation: CASSPDRVNGYTF.

This chain links TRBV29-1 with TRBJ1-5; D remains unclear. CDR3 size: 13 residues. The germline V and J ends were trimmed by 5 bases and 11 bases, with 19 bases remaining between them. Looked up from germline, CDR1 is SQVTM and CDR2 is ANQGSEA. The CDR3 DNA is TGCAGCGTTTTGGTTACCTCTGAATTCGCCCAGCATTTT. This sequence encodes CSVLVTSEFAQHF.

The V call is TRBV30, the J call TRBJ1-1; D possibly corresponds to TRBD1 (6 bases). With 2 bases removed from V and 9 bases from J, the gap between germline ends came to 10 bases. Looked up from germline, CDR1 is GTSNPN and CDR2 is SVGIG (reference sequence). This CDR3 contains 11 residues. The CDR3 nucleotides read TGTGCCTGGAGTTCCGGACAGAAAGCTTTCTTT. Protein sequence: CAWSSGQKAFF.

This clone was counted a single time. The genes are TRBV9 and TRBJ1-1, with a possible D match to TRBD1 (5 bases). Trimming left V 4 bases short and J 6 bases short, with 22 bases between. Per germline, CDR1 SGDLS and CDR2 YYNGEE. This CDR3 has 16 residues. The CDR3 is CASSISSGPPRSEAFF. The CDR3 DNA reads TGTGCCAGCAGCATCAGCTCGGGACCGCCGCGGTCTGAAGCTTTCTTT.